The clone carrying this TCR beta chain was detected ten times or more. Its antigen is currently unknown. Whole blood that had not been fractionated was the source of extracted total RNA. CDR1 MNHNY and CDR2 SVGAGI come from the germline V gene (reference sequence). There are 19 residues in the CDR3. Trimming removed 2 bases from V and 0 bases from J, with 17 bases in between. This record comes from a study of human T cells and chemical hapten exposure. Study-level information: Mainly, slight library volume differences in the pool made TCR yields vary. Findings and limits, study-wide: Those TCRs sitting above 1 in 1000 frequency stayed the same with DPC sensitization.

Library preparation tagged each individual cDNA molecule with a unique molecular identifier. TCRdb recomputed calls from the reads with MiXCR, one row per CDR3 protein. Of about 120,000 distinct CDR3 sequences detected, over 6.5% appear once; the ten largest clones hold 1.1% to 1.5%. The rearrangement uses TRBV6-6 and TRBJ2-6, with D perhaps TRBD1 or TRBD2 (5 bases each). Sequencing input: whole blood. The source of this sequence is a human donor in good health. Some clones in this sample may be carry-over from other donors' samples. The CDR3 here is CASSYHSSGGSSGANVLTF. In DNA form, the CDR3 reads TGTGCCAGCAGTTACCACAGTAGTGGGGGAAGCTCTGGGGCCAACGTCCTGACTTTC.